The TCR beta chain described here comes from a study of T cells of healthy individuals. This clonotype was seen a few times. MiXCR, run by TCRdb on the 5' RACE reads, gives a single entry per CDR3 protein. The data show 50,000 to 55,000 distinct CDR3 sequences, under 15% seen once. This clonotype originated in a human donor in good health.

The DNA for the CDR3 is TGTGCCACCAGTGATCACCGGACAGGGCAGGAGACCCAGTACTTC. Its translation is CATSDHRTGQETQYF. V and J are TRBV24-1 and TRBJ2-5; 8 bases fit TRBD1. This CDR3 region has 15 residues. Germline CDR1 is KGHDR and CDR2 is SFDVKD. V shed 3 bases, J shed 5 bases, and the junction held 7 bases outside the gene matches.